These 20 T cell receptor beta chains share one sample of origin, sequenced in a study of glioma-infiltrating T cells. TCR alpha and beta CDR3 regions were amplified from RNA using iRepertoire nested multiplex PCR. TCRdb re-called the multiplex PCR reads through MiXCR, storing one row per CDR3 protein. Seen here are about 180,000 distinct CDR3 sequences, more than 35% observed once, and the top ten hold around 4.9%. The sequencing input was glioma tissue, nonneoplastic brain tissue, or PBMCs (not recorded which). The receptors shown here come from a human donor with low-grade glioma or glioblastoma, undergoing nonglioma brain surgery, or in good health (not recorded which).

The chain joins TRBV12-3 or TRBV12-4 to TRBJ2-3; D gene unclear. The ends were cut back, 3 bases at V and 2 bases at J, with 9 bases in the middle. The CDR3 consists of 14 residues. The CDR3 here is CASSFLRSTDTQYF. The CDR3 bases are TGTGCCAGCAGTTTCCTCAGGTCCACAGATACGCAGTATTTT.

This clonotype came up many times. The chain links TRBV4-1 to TRBJ2-6, with D possibly being TRBD1 (5 bases). This CDR3 is built from 16 residues. V dropped 0 bases and J dropped 3 bases, with 9 bases sitting between them. CDR1 is MGHRA, CDR2 YSYEKL, per germline. This CDR3 reads CASSQDRGIGANVLTF. The CDR3 DNA follows: TGCGCCAGCAGCCAAGATAGGGGAATTGGGGCCAACGTCCTGACTTTC.

The chain links TRBV6-2 or TRBV6-3 to TRBJ2-5; no definite D call. Germline CDR1 is MNHEY and CDR2 is SVGEGT. V was pared by 6 bases and J by 4 bases, with 6 bases between. This CDR3 has 11 amino acids. Here the CDR3 reads CASRARETQYF. CDR3 coding DNA: TGTGCCAGCAGAGCACGAGAGACCCAGTACTTC.

Concerning this clonotype itself: A read error is possible here, since a much larger clone lies one base away. The V and J genes are TRBV11-2 and TRBJ1-1, with a possible D match to TRBD1 (5 bases). The V gene's germline CDR1 is SGHAT and CDR2 FQNNGV. The V end was cut by 8 bases, the J end by 0 bases, with 10 bases between. The CDR3 contains 13 residues. The CDR3 here is CASHGHMNTEAFF. The CDR3 DNA follows: TGTGCCAGCCACGGACATATGAACACTGAAGCTTTCTTT.

This clonotype was counted at least ten times. This rearrangement joins TRBV28 to TRBJ2-5; no definite D call. The germline V gene encodes CDR1 MDHEN and CDR2 SYDVKM. V was trimmed by 8 bases and J by 2 bases, leaving 12 bases between them. The CDR3 is 13 residues long. The CDR3 DNA sequence: TGTGCCAGCGGACCCAGGTTTCAAGAGACCCAGTACTTC. It encodes CASGPRFQETQYF.

A word on this clonotype: The junction and the germline gene differ at one end; a read error may be behind it. V usage is TRBV20-1 and J usage is TRBJ1-5; tentatively, D is TRBD1 (5 bases). The CDR3 consists of 14 residues. Germline assignment: CDR1 DFQATT and CDR2 SNEGSKA (reference sequence). CDR3 sequence: CSARETASDQPQHF. In DNA form, the CDR3 reads TGCAGTGCTAGAGAGACAGCTAGCGATCAGCCCCAGCATTTT.

Points on this clonotype: A read error may be the cause here, since a much bigger clone is one base away. J is TRBJ2-7 and V is TRBV20-1, with 10 bases that match TRBD2. V dropped 6 bases and J dropped 0; count of bases not matched to a gene: 8. Germline values: CDR1 DFQATT, CDR2 SNEGSKA (reference sequence). The CDR3 contains 15 residues. The CDR3 spells CSAPGTSEPSYEQYF. The CDR3 nucleotides read TGCAGTGCCCCTGGGACTAGCGAGCCCTCCTACGAGCAGTACTTC.

As for this clonotype: A single base separates this from a much larger clone, so it may be a read error. The rearrangement uses TRBV7-2 and TRBJ2-3; D is uncertain. This CDR3 has 15 residues. Germline assignment: CDR1 SGHTA and CDR2 FQGNSA. Trimming cost V 1 base and J 7 bases, with 15 bases left between them. The DNA of the CDR3 is TGTGCCAGCAGCTTAGATCAGGCAGAAGACTATACGCAGTATTTT. Amino acid sequence: CASSLDQAEDYTQYF.

For this clonotype: It may be a read error: a sequence one base away is much more abundant. V usage is TRBV7-2 and J usage is TRBJ2-3; tentatively, D is TRBD2 (5 bases). V was shortened by 5 bases and J by 4 bases, with 10 bases between the two germline ends. In germline, CDR1 is SGHTA, CDR2 FQGNSA. The CDR3 length is 13 residues. The CDR3 DNA is TGTGCCAGCAGCCACCTGGGAGCAGATACGCAGTATTTT. Its translation is CASSHLGADTQYF.

The rearrangement links TRBV5-4 to TRBJ1-6; maybe TRBD1 (6 bases). The germline V and J ends were trimmed by 5 bases and 11 bases, with 11 bases remaining between them. This CDR3 has 12 amino acids. Per germline, CDR1 SGHNT and CDR2 YYREEE (reference sequence). CDR3 protein: CASRWDNPPLHF. The CDR3, as DNA: TGTGCCAGCAGATGGGACAACCCACCCCTCCACTTT.

Note on this clonotype: A much larger clone differs by one base, so this may be a read error. V is TRBV12-3 or TRBV12-4 and J is TRBJ1-1, with unresolved D. The CDR3 is 13 residues long. This chain's CDR3 is CASSLSRNTEALF. The DNA for the CDR3 is TGTGCCAGCAGTTTATCCAGGAACACTGAAGCTTTATTT.

This clonotype was found a few times. J is TRBJ1-1 and V is TRBV29-1, with D uncertain. The germline V gene encodes CDR1 SQVTM and CDR2 ANQGSEA. V was cut by 5 bases and J by 1 base, with 5 bases left in between. The length of the CDR3 is 11 residues. The CDR3 nucleotides are TGCAGCGTTCCCACGAACACTGAAGCTTTCTTT. It codes for CSVPTNTEAFF.

Concerning this clonotype itself: One end of the junction is discordant with germline, which a read error may explain. This chain connects TRBV6-1 to TRBJ2-3; possibly TRBD2 for D (5 bases). The CDR3 covers 15 residues. Germline V lookup: CDR1 MNHNS, CDR2 SASEGT. CDR3 amino acids: CASLGSSRVTDKQYF. DNA for the CDR3: TGTGCGAGCCTGGGTTCTAGCAGAGTCACAGATAAGCAGTATTTT.

The J gene is TRBJ2-5, the V gene TRBV10-3, with TRBD2 matching over 11 bases. The CDR3 runs to 15 residues. The V and J ends lost 10 bases and 3 bases, in that order; junction bases with no gene match: 10. CDR1 and CDR2 (germline): ENHRY, SYGVKD. The CDR3 here is CATFDSGRAEETQYF. CDR3 DNA sequence: TGTGCCACCTTCGATAGCGGGAGGGCCGAAGAGACCCAGTACTTC.

This clonotype was seen many times. The CDR3 bases are TGTGCCAGCAGTTCTTCTTTGACAGGGAGAGCGAATTCACCCCTCCACTTT. Its protein product is CASSSSLTGRANSPLHF. The chain combines TRBV28 with TRBJ1-6; 7 bases agree with TRBD1. Germline assignment: CDR1 MDHEN and CDR2 SYDVKM. CDR3 length: 17 residues. V lost 4 bases to trimming and J lost 7 bases; unmatched junction nucleotides: 13.

The chain carries TRBV3-1 and TRBJ1-1, with a tentative D call TRBD1 (6 bases). CDR3 length: 16 residues. Per germline, CDR1 LGHDT and CDR2 YNNKEL (reference sequence). The V end lost 6 bases, the J end lost 0 bases, and 17 bases lay between the germline ends. CDR3: CASRLINRELNTEAFF. The CDR3 coding sequence is TGTGCCAGCAGACTCATAAACAGGGAACTGAACACTGAAGCTTTCTTT.

With respect to this clonotype: An end of the junction does not agree with germline; a read error may underlie this. The chain uses TRBV4-1 and TRBJ1-2, with TRBD1 identical over 7 bases. The germline V gene has CDR1 MGHRA and CDR2 YSYEKL. This CDR3 comprises 14 residues. CDR3 amino acids: CARSQEGGNYGYTF. In DNA, the CDR3 is TGCGCCAGAAGCCAAGAAGGGGGCAACTATGGCTACACCTTC.

This clonotype was detected many times. The chain recombines TRBV27 with TRBJ2-2; TRBD2 matches at 10 bases. The CDR3 consists of 16 residues. CDR1 is MNHEY, CDR2 SMNVEV, per germline (reference sequence). V lost 5 bases to trimming and J lost 2 bases; unmatched junction nucleotides: 5. The CDR3 DNA sequence: TGTGCCAGCAGTCAAAGCGGGAGGGTAAACACCGGGGAGCTGTTTTTT. Translation: CASSQSGRVNTGELFF.

The gene calls are TRBV3-1 and TRBJ2-7, with 10 positions matching TRBD2. Looked up from germline, CDR1 is LGHDT and CDR2 is YNNKEL (reference sequence). J lost 2 bases, V lost 1 base, and 8 bases had no gene match. This CDR3 comprises 17 residues. The DNA of the CDR3 is TGTGCCAGCAGCCAAGCGTTAGCGGGAGGTCAGCCCTACGAGCAGTACTTC. Its translation is CASSQALAGGQPYEQYF.

With respect to this clonotype: This may arise from a read error, as a much more abundant clone is one base away. The rearrangement links TRBV6-6 to TRBJ2-2; TRBD2 agrees at 12 bases. CDR3 length: 18 amino acids. V lost 5 bases, J lost 6 bases, and 13 bases stayed unmatched. Germline lookup yields CDR1 MNHNY and CDR2 SVGAGI (reference sequence). As DNA, the CDR3 is TGTGCCAGCAGTGATTCGACTAGCGGGAGTCATGGCGCCGGGGAGCTGTTTTTT. It codes for CASSDSTSGSHGAGELFF.